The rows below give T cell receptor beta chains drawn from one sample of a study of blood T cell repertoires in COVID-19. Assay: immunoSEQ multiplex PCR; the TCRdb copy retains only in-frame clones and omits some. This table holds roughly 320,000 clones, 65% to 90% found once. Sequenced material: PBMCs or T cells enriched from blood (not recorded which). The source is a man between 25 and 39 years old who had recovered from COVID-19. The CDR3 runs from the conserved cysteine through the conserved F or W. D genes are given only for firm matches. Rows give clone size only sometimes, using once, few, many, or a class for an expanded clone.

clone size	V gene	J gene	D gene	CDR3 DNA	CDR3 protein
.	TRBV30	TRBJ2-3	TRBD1	TGTGCCGGAGCCAGGGGGCTAGCCCTTAAGGACACAGATACGCAGTATTTT	CAGARGLALKDTDTQYF
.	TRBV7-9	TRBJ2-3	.	TGTGCCAGCAGCTTAGCGGGAGAGGTAGATACGCAGTATTTT	CASSLAGEVDTQYF
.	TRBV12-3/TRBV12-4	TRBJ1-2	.	TGTGCCAGCAGTAGTACACAGAACTATGGCTACACCTTC	CASSSTQNYGYTF
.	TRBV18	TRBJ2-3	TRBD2	TGTGCCAGCTCATCCGGACTAGCGGGAGGGAGCACAGATACGCAGTATTTT	CASSSGLAGGSTDTQYF
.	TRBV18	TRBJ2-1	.	TGTGCCAGCTCACCTCTTGCGGGGAGCTCCTACAATGAGCAGTTCTTC	CASSPLAGSSYNEQFF
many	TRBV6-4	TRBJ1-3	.	TGTGCCCGAAGCAAGGCACAGGGCTCTGGAAACACCATATATTTT	CARSKAQGSGNTIYF
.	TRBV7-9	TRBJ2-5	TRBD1	TGTGCCAGCAGCCCCGGAGGGACAGGGGTCCAAGAGACCCAGTACTTC	CASSPGGTGVQETQYF
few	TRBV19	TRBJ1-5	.	TGTGCCAGTAGTATCCGGGGAGATCAGCCCCAGCATTTT	CASSIRGDQPQHF
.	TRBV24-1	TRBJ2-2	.	TGTGCCACCAGTGATTACAGGGTTAGCACCGGGGAGCTGTTTTTT	CATSDYRVSTGELFF
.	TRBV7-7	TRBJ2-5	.	TGTGCTAGCAGTGCACGTATGCGGGCGGAAGAGACCCAGTACTTC	CASSARMRAEETQYF
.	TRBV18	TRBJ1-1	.	TGTGCCAGCTCACCACGTAACAGGGAGAACACTGAAGCTTTCTTT	CASSPRNRENTEAFF
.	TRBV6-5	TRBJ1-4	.	TGTGCCAGCAGTTTGCTCGGTGCAACTAATGAAAAACTGTTTTTT	CASSLLGATNEKLFF
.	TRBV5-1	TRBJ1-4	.	TGCGCCAGCAGCTTGGAGGGCAGGGCTAATGAAAAACTGTTTTTT	CASSLEGRANEKLFF
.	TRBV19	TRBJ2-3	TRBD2	TGTGCCAGTAGTACAGGACTAGCGGGGGGGCCCACAGATACGCAGTATTTT	CASSTGLAGGPTDTQYF
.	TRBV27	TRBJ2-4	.	TGTGCCAGCAGGGACAACAACCTAGCCAAAAACATTCAGTACTTC	CASRDNNLAKNIQYF
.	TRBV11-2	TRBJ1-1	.	TGTGCCAGCAGCACGAACAGGGACCTAGCTTTCTTT	CASSTNRDLAFF
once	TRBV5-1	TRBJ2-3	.	TGCGCCAGCAGCCCGAGCGCTAGCACAGATACGCAGTATTTT	CASSPSASTDTQYF
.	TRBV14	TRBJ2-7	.	TGTGCCAGCAGCCAAGATTTACCGAGCGGCACAGACGAGCAGTACTTC	CASSQDLPSGTDEQYF
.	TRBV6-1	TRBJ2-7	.	TGTGCCAGCAGTGAACCCACAGGGAGTTTCTACGAGCAGTACTTC	CASSEPTGSFYEQYF
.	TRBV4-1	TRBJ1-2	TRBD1	TGCGCCAGCAGCCTAGACGGGGACAGAAACTATGGCTACACCTTC	CASSLDGDRNYGYTF
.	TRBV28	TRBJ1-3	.	TGTGCCAGCAGTGCGACAGTGGGGAACACCATATATTTT	CASSATVGNTIYF
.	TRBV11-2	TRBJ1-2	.	TGTGCCAGCAGCTCCGGGACACGGTATGGCTACACCTTC	CASSSGTRYGYTF
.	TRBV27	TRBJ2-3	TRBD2	TGTGCCAGCAGTTTACCTCGGACTAGCGGGGGGCCTAGCGATACGCAGTATTTT	CASSLPRTSGGPSDTQYF
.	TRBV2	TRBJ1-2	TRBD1	TGTGCCAGCAGTGAAGAGGACAGGGGACGCGACTATGGCTACACCTTC	CASSEEDRGRDYGYTF
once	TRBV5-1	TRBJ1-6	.	TGCGCCAGCAGCTTGACACAGGGAGATAATTCACCCCTCCACTTT	CASSLTQGDNSPLHF
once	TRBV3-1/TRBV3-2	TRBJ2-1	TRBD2	TGTGCCAGCAGCCAAGATCCATCACCCCGGGGTTGGAGCGGGAGGCCACCCTACAATGAGCAGTTCTTC	CASSQDPSPRGWSGRPPYNEQFF
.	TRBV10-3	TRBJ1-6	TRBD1	TGTGCCATCAGTGAGCCTGGACAGGGACAGGGGTCCCTCCACTTT	CAISEPGQGQGSLHF
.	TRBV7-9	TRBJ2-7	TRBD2	TGTGCCAGCAGCTCCCGACTAGCGGGGGGGCGGGACGAGCAGTACTTC	CASSSRLAGGRDEQYF
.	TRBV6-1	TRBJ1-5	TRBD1	TGTGCCAGCAGTGCGGGACAGCTTCGGGGAGGCAATCAGCCCCAGCATTTT	CASSAGQLRGGNQPQHF
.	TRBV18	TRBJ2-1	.	TGTGCCAGCTCACCAGCGGGGAGCTCCTACAATGAGCAGTTCTTC	CASSPAGSSYNEQFF
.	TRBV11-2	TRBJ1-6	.	TGTGCCAGCAGCCTTACTCGGCCGGAGGTGGACCCCTATAATTCACCCCTCCACTTT	CASSLTRPEVDPYNSPLHF
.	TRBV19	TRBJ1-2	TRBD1	TGTGCCAGTAGTATCACCGGACAGGACCTATTATTATATGGCTACACCTTC	CASSITGQDLLLYGYTF
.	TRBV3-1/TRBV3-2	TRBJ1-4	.	TGTGCCAGCAGCCCACGTAGGGGTGAAAAACTGTTTTTT	CASSPRRGEKLFF
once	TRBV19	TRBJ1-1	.	TGTGCCAGCAGTCTCGGGGGGTCTGGCACTGAAGCTTTCTTT	CASSLGGSGTEAFF
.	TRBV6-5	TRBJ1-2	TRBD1	TGTGCCAGCAACCGGGACAGGGAATATGGCTACACCTTC	CASNRDREYGYTF
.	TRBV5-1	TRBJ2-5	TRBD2	TGCGCCAGCAGCTTGGCCCCAGCGGGGGGGCGGGAGACCCAGTACTTC	CASSLAPAGGRETQYF
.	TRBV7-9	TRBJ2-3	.	TGTGCCAGCACCCCACCCGCGGACACAGATACGCAGTATTTT	CASTPPADTDTQYF
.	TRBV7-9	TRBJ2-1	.	TGTGCCAGCAGCTTCGACAGAGATGGGCAGTTCTTC	CASSFDRDGQFF
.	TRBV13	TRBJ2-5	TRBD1	TGTGCCAGCAGCACCTCACCACAGGGGGCTAGGGAGACCCAGTACTTC	CASSTSPQGARETQYF
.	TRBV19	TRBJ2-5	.	TGTGCCAGTACCTCTTCGTCCAGGGGAATACAAGAGACCCAGTACTTC	CASTSSSRGIQETQYF
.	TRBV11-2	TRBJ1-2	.	TGTGCCAGCAGCCAAGATGTCGGGGGAGGGAACTATGGCTACACCTTC	CASSQDVGGGNYGYTF
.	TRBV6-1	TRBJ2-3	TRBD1	TGTGCCAGCAGTGAAGGGAGTTACAGGGGGCAGGCAGATACGCAGTATTTT	CASSEGSYRGQADTQYF
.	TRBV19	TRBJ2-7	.	TGTGCCAGTAGTATAGGACGCGGTTCTTCCTACGAGCAGTACTTC	CASSIGRGSSYEQYF
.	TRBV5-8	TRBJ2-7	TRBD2	TGTGCCAGCATGGAGCGGGGGGTCTACGAGCAGTACTTC	CASMERGVYEQYF
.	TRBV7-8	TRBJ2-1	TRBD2	TGTGCCAGCTTGAGACCGGGACTAGCGGGAGATGAGCAGTTCTTC	CASLRPGLAGDEQFF
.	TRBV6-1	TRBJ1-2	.	TGTGCCAGCAGTGAAGCAAATTTGGGGAGAAATGGCTACACCTTC	CASSEANLGRNGYTF
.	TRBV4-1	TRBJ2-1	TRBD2	TGCGCCAGCAGCCAATCCCCGTCCCGACTAGCGGGGTTTCAGGGGAATGAGCAGTTCTTC	CASSQSPSRLAGFQGNEQFF
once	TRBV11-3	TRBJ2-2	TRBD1	TGTGCCAGCAGCTTAGGTTACGGGACAGGGGCTAGCGGGGAGCTGTTTTTT	CASSLGYGTGASGELFF